Following are 22 T cell receptor beta chains from one sample sequenced in a study of naive and memory T cell subsets. Both TRBC1 and TRBC2 were covered by a beta constant-region primer of two equimolar oligonucleotides. Each CDR3 protein gets one entry after TCRdb re-called the UMI-ligation and nested PCR reads with MiXCR. The sample shows about 85,000 distinct CDR3 sequences, 13% of them seen only once. Sequencing was performed on central memory CD4+ T cells from blood. The receptors derive from a human donor in good health.

Only a few counts were recorded for this clonotype. The chain links TRBV2 to TRBJ1-5; the match to TRBD1 covers 9 bases. V shed 4 bases and J 2 bases; nucleotides not matched to a gene: 0. Per germline, CDR1 SNHLY and CDR2 FYNNEI. This CDR3 comprises 14 residues. The CDR3, as DNA: TGTGCCAGCAGTGGGGACAGGGGCAATCAGCCCCAGCATTTT. It encodes CASSGDRGNQPQHF. Together with reference TRBV2 and TRBJ1-5, the CDR3 gives the full variable domain: EPEVTQTPSHQVTQMGQEVILRCVPISNHLYFYWYRQILGQKVEFLVSFYNNEISEKSEIFDDQFSVERPDGSNFTLKIRSTKLEDSAMYFCASSGDRGNQPQHFGDGTRLSIL.

This clonotype was counted at least ten times. V gene TRBV5-1 combines with J gene TRBJ1-4, with D possibly matching TRBD1 (5 bases). Germline lookup yields CDR1 SGHRS and CDR2 YFSETQ. Between the trimmed V and J ends, which lost 2 bases and 7 bases, there was a span of 21 bases. This CDR3 region has 17 residues. The CDR3 region has the DNA TGCGCCAGCAGCTTTACCCCTAGCGGGGGTTGGAGTGAAAAACTGTTTTTT. It specifies CASSFTPSGGWSEKLFF.

V and J are TRBV18 and TRBJ2-5; no clear D. V was cut by 0 bases and J by 1 base, with 6 bases left in between. Germline V gene sequence: CDR1 KGHSH, CDR2 LQKENI. The CDR3 contains 14 residues. CDR3 sequence: CASSPPLFQETQYF. The CDR3 DNA sequence: TGTGCCAGCTCACCACCGCTCTTCCAAGAGACCCAGTACTTC. The variable domain in full, with the rest retrieved from reference TRBV18 and TRBJ2-5, is NAGVMQNPRHLVRRRGQEARLRCSPMKGHSHVYWYRQLPEEGLKFMVYLQKENIIDESGMPKERFSAEFPKEGPSILRIQQVVRGDSAAYFCASSPPLFQETQYFGPGTRLLVL.

The rearrangement joins TRBV9 to TRBJ1-6; the D gene is possibly TRBD1 (6 bases). CDR1 is SGDLS, CDR2 YYNGEE, per germline. Trimming stripped 0 bases from V and 7 bases from J, with 11 bases between. This CDR3 comprises 15 residues. CDR3 loop: CASSVATGRNSPLHF. The CDR3 DNA sequence: TGTGCCAGCAGCGTAGCTACAGGGAGGAATTCACCCCTCCACTTT.

This clonotype has a count of ten or more. The CDR3 loop is CASSQVAGNTEAFF. The CDR3 DNA sequence: TGTGCCAGCAGCCAAGTGGCAGGGAATACTGAAGCTTTCTTT. The chain is built from TRBV16 and TRBJ1-1; TRBD1 might be the D (5 bases). Germline loops: CDR1 KGHSY, CDR2 FQNENV. There are 14 residues in the CDR3. V was pared by 2 bases and J by 5 bases, with 12 bases between.

This clonotype was observed a handful of times. This rearrangement joins TRBV20-1 to TRBJ2-7; 10 bases are shared with TRBD2. Looked up from germline, CDR1 is DFQATT and CDR2 is SNEGSKA (reference sequence). Trimming took 1 base from V and 3 from J; bases not matched to a gene: 9. The CDR3 is 16 residues long. For the CDR3, the DNA is TGCAGTGCTAGAGGATTGAGGGCTAGCGGGAGCTACGAGCAGTACTTC. It is translated as CSARGLRASGSYEQYF.

CDR3 nucleotides: TGCAGTGCTAGTGACGCGGGAGTTGAGACCCAGTACTTC. This encodes CSASDAGVETQYF. J is TRBJ2-5 and V is TRBV20-1, with 7 bases identical to TRBD2. The CDR3 spans 13 residues. Trimming at V came to 3 bases and at J to 5 bases, leaving 6 bases not matched to a gene. The germline V gene encodes CDR1 DFQATT and CDR2 SNEGSKA (reference sequence).

This clonotype was observed a handful of times. The chain uses TRBV5-4 and TRBJ2-3, with TRBD2 identical over 10 bases. After removal of 9 bases from V and 5 bases from J, the junction contained 9 bases not matched to a gene. Germline V gene sequence: CDR1 SGHNT, CDR2 YYREEE (reference sequence). The CDR3 consists of 14 residues. CDR3 loop: CATASGRGGDTQYF. CDR3 bases: TGTGCCACCGCAAGCGGGAGGGGGGGAGATACGCAGTATTTT.

The rearrangement joins TRBV18 to TRBJ2-1, with TRBD2 matching over 9 bases. The CDR3 contains 15 residues. J was trimmed by 4 bases and V by 5 bases; bases with no gene match: 6. Per the germline V gene, CDR1 is KGHSH and CDR2 is LQKENI. The DNA of the CDR3 is TGTGCCAGCTCAACCGGACTAGCGCGGTACAATGAGCAGTTCTTC. Protein sequence: CASSTGLARYNEQFF.

This clonotype was seen only a few times. CDR3: CASSFAQGTEAFF. CDR3 coding DNA: TGTGCCAGCAGCTTCGCCCAGGGCACTGAAGCTTTCTTT. The rearrangement uses TRBV7-2 and TRBJ1-1, with D possibly being TRBD1 (5 bases). The germline CDR1 and CDR2 sequences are SGHTA and FQGNSA. The CDR3 is 13 residues long. V was trimmed by 3 bases and J by 4 bases, leaving 9 bases between them.

The chain recombines TRBV4-2 with TRBJ2-7; 9 bases map to TRBD1. The CDR3 spans 14 residues. CDR1 and CDR2 (germline): LGHNA, YNFKEQ. V dropped 1 base and J dropped 2; count of bases not matched to a gene: 0. This CDR3 reads CASSQGQGAYEQYF. CDR3 nucleotide sequence: TGTGCCAGCAGCCAAGGACAGGGGGCCTACGAGCAGTACTTC.

CDR3 in DNA: TGTGCCAGCAGGCCCGGCAGGGGCGGGAACACTGAAGCTTTCTTT. Amino acid sequence: CASRPGRGGNTEAFF. This sequence joins TRBV2 and TRBJ1-1; maybe TRBD1 (6 bases). From germline, CDR1 is SNHLY and CDR2 FYNNEI. The V gene lost 6 bases and the J gene lost 1 base, with 15 bases spanning the gap. The CDR3 spans 15 residues.

The sample holds many counts of this clonotype. The chain carries TRBV10-3 and TRBJ1-6, with D unclear. Trimming removed 11 bases from V and 8 bases from J, with 25 bases in between. Per the germline V gene, CDR1 is ENHRY and CDR2 is SYGVKD. The CDR3 spans 16 residues. DNA for the CDR3: TGTGCCTCCGCACCCGGGCGATTCGAGAGGGATTCACCCCTCCACTTT. Translation gives CASAPGRFERDSPLHF.

This rearrangement joins TRBV18 to TRBJ2-7; 9 bases match TRBD1. CDR3 length: 15 amino acids. V lost 3 bases and J lost 3; bases outside the gene matches: 6. From germline, CDR1 is KGHSH and CDR2 LQKENI. The CDR3 nucleotides read TGTGCCAGCTCACCGGGACAGGGAATAGGCTACGAGCAGTACTTC. The encoded protein is CASSPGQGIGYEQYF.

This clonotype was recorded a few times. One junction end does not reproduce the germline sequence, and a read error may be involved. The chain recombines TRBV7-9 with TRBJ2-7; D remains ambiguous. This CDR3 is built from 12 residues. Per germline, CDR1 SEHNR and CDR2 FQNEAQ (reference sequence). The CDR3 region is CASSLFDFGPTF. Written as DNA, the CDR3 is TGTGCCAGCAGCTTATTTGATTTTGGGCCGACCTTC. Full variable domain (remainder filled in from reference TRBV7-9 and TRBJ2-7): DTGVSQNPRHKITKRGQNVTFRCDPISEHNRLYWYRQTLGQGPEFLTYFQNEAQLEKSRLLSDRFSAERPKGSFSTLEIQRTEQGDSAMYLCASSLFDFGPTFGPGTRLTVT.

This clonotype was observed a few times. As DNA, the CDR3 is TGTGCCAGCAGACCCCAGTCGGCAGGGGGGTCAGGCTATGGCTACACCTTC. Its protein product is CASRPQSAGGSGYGYTF. This chain uses TRBV27 with TRBJ1-2, with TRBD1 identical over 7 bases. Looked up from germline, CDR1 is MNHEY and CDR2 is SMNVEV (reference sequence). J gave up 4 bases and V 6 bases, and 17 bases lay outside the gene matches. The CDR3 loop spans 17 amino acids.

This chain uses TRBV20-1 with TRBJ1-1, with no clear D. The CDR3 is 13 amino acids. Trimming left V 5 bases short and J 1 base short, with 11 bases between. The germline V gene encodes CDR1 DFQATT and CDR2 SNEGSKA (reference sequence). CDR3 nucleotide sequence: TGCAGTGCTCTAGATGTCCAGAACACTGAAGCTTTCTTT. Residues: CSALDVQNTEAFF.

This sequence joins TRBV6-2 or TRBV6-3 and TRBJ2-4, with 8 bases matching TRBD1. The germline V gene has CDR1 MNHEY and CDR2 SVGEGT. CDR3 size: 15 residues. Trimming removed 6 bases from V and 1 base from J; junction bases left unmatched: 5. This CDR3 is CASRRTGSAKNIQYF. In DNA, the CDR3 is TGTGCCAGCAGACGGACAGGGTCCGCCAAAAACATTCAGTACTTC.

The CDR3 reads CASSTGVGAVYYEQYF. In DNA form, the CDR3 reads TGTGCCAGCAGCACAGGTGTCGGGGCTGTGTACTACGAGCAGTACTTC. This rearrangement joins TRBV7-2 to TRBJ2-7, with D possibly called TRBD1 or TRBD2 (5 bases each). Germline CDR1 reads SGHTA; CDR2 reads FQGNSA. This CDR3 is built from 16 residues. V lost 5 bases, J lost 3 bases, and 20 bases lay in between. Full variable domain (rest looked up from reference TRBV7-2 and TRBJ2-7): GAGVSQSPSNKVTEKGKDVELRCDPISGHTALYWYRQSLGQGLEFLIYFQGNSAPDKSGLPSDRFSAERTGGSVSTLTIQRTQQEDSAVYLCASSTGVGAVYYEQYFGPGTRLTVT.

The rearrangement links TRBV20-1 to TRBJ1-3; 8 bases map to TRBD1. In germline, CDR1 is DFQATT, CDR2 SNEGSKA (reference sequence). The CDR3 loop spans 14 amino acids. V lost 1 base, J lost 2 bases, and 1 base stayed unmatched. CDR3 DNA: TGCAGTGCTAGAGGGACAGGGACTGGAAACACCATATATTTT. This codes for CSARGTGTGNTIYF.

The rearrangement links TRBV5-1 to TRBJ1-5; D possibly corresponds to TRBD1 (5 bases). The germline V gene encodes CDR1 SGHRS and CDR2 YFSETQ. The CDR3 sequence is 18 residues long. Deletions cut 1 base from V and 0 bases from J, with 17 bases between. In DNA form, the CDR3 reads TGCGCCAGCAGCTTGACCCCGATGGCAGGGTCTAGCAATCAGCCCCAGCATTTT. It encodes CASSLTPMAGSSNQPQHF. Looking up the rest from reference TRBV5-1 and TRBJ1-5 gives the full variable domain: KAGVTQTPRYLIKTRGQQVTLSCSPISGHRSVSWYQQTPGQGLQFLFEYFSETQRNKGNFPGRFSGRQFSNSRSEMNVSTLELGDSALYLCASSLTPMAGSSNQPQHFGDGTRLSIL.

The rearrangement links TRBV6-6 to TRBJ2-4; 8 positions agree with TRBD2. This CDR3 region has 15 residues. Germline lookup yields CDR1 MNHNY and CDR2 SVGAGI (reference sequence). The J segment lost 8 bases and the V segment lost 5 bases, leaving 11 bases of the junction unmatched. CDR3 sequence (DNA): TGTGCCAGCAGTCCTGGGACTAGGGGCGGGGACATTCAGTACTTC. It specifies CASSPGTRGGDIQYF.